Below, one T cell receptor beta chain is given with its context. Produced via immunoSEQ multiplex PCR; TCRdb's table is partial and in-frame only. The data contain some 70,000 clones, almost 90% of them singletons. This record comes from a study of OX40 agonist ivuxolimab in advanced cancers. This receptor was obtained from an adult with an advanced solid tumor such as melanoma, head and neck, liver or kidney cancer. This specimen was CD4+ or CD8+ T cells sorted from blood, taken in a trial of the OX40 agonist ivuxolimab.

The CDR3 protein is CASKSTSGYTDTQYF. CDR3 coding DNA: TGTGCCAGCAAATCGACTAGCGGGTACACAGATACGCAGTATTTT. The rearrangement links TRBV2 to TRBJ2-3; 10 bases agree with TRBD2. Germline assignment: CDR1 SNHLY and CDR2 FYNNEI. The CDR3 runs 15 residues. The trim removed 7 bases at V and 2 bases at J, leaving 6 bases unmatched.